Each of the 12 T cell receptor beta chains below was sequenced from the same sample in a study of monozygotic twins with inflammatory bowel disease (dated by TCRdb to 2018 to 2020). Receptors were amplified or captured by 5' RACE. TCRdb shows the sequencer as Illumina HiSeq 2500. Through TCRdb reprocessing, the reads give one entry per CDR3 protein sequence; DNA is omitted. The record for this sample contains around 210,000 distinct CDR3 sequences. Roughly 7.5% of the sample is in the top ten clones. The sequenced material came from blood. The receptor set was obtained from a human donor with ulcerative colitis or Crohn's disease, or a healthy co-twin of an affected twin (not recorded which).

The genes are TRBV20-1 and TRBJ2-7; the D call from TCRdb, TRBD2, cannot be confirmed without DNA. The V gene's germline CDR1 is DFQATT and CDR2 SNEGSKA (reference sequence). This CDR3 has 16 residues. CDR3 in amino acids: CSARDIAKGSGYEQYF.

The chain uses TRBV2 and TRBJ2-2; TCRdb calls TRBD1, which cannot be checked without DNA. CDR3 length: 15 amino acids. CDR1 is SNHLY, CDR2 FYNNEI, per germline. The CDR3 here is CASRRGDSNTGELFF.

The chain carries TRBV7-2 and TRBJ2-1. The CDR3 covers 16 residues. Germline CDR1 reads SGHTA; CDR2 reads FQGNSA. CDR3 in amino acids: CASSATSISSYNEQFF.

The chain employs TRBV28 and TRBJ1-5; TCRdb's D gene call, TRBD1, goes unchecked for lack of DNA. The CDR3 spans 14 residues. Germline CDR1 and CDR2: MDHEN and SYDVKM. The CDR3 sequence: CASTTGDGDQPQHF.

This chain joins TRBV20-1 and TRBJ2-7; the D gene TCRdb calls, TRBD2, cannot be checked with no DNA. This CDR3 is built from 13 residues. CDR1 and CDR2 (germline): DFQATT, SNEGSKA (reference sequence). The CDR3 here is CSASGLAELSRYF.

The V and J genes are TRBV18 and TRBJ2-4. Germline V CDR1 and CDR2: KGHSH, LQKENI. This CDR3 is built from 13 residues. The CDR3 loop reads CASSRGSSDIQYF.

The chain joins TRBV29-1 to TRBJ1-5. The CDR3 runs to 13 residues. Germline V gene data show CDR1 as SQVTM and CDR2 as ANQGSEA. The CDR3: CSVEIDSNQPQHF.

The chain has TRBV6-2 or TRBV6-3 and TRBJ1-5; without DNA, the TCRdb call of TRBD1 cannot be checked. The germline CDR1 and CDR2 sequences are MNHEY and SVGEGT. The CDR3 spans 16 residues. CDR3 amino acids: CASSRGQVNSNQPQHF.

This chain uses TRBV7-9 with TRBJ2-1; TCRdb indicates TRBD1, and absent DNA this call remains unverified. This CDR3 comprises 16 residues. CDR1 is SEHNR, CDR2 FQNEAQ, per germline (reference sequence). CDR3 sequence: CASSLSLWGAYNEQFF.

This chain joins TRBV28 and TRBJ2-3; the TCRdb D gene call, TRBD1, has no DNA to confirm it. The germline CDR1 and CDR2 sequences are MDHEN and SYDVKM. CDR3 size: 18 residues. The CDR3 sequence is CASTLDSLGGGSTDTQYF. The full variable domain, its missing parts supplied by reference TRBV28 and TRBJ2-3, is DVKVTQSSRYLVKRTGEKVFLECVQDMDHENMFWYRQDPGLGLRLIYFSYDVKMKEKGDIPEGYSVSREKKERFSLILESASTNQTSMYLCASTLDSLGGGSTDTQYFGPGTRLTVL.

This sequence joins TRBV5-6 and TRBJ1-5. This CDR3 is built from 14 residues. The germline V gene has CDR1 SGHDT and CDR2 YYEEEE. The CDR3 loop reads CASSLGTGPGPQHF.

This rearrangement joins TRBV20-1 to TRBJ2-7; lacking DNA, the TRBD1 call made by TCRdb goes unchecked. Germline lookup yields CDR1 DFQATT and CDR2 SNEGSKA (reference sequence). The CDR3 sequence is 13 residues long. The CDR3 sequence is CSAPGGPPYEQYF.